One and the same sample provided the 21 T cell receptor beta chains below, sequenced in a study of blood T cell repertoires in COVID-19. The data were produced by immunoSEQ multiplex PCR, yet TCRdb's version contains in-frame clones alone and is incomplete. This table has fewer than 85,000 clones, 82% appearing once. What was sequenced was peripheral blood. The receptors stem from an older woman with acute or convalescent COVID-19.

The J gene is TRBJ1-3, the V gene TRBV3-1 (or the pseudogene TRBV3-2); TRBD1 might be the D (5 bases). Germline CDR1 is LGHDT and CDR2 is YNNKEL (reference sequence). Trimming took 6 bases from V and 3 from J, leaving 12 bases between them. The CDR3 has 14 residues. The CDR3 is CASRYGTGGNTIYF. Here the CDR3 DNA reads TGTGCCAGCAGATATGGGACTGGTGGAAACACCATATATTTT.

In nucleotides, the CDR3 is TGTGCCAGCAGCTTAGTAGAGGGCAATCAGCCCCAGCATTTT. It is translated as CASSLVEGNQPQHF. The chain couples TRBV7-8 to TRBJ1-5; no reliable D call. Germline V gene data show CDR1 as SGHVS and CDR2 as FQNEAQ. The CDR3 covers 14 residues. V dropped 1 base and J dropped 2 bases, with 6 bases sitting between them.

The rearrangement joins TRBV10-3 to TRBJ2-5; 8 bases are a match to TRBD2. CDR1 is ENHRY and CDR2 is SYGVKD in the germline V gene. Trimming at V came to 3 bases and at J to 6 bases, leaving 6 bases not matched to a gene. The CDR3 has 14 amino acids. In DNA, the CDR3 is TGTGCCATCAGTGAAGTCTCGGGGGGGCAGACCCAGTACTTC. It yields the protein CAISEVSGGQTQYF.

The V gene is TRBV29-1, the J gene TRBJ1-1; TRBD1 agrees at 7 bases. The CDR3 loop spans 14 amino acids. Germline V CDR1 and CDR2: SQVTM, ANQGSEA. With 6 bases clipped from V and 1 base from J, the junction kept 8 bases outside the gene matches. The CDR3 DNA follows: TGCAGCGTAGTCGAGACAGGGAAGAACACTGAAGCTTTCTTT. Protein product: CSVVETGKNTEAFF.

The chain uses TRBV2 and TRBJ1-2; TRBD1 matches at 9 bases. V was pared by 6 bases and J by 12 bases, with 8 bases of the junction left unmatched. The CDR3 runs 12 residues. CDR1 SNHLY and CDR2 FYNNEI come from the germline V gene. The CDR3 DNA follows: TGTGCCAGCAGCCAGTGGACAGGGGAGAACACCTTC. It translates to CASSQWTGENTF.

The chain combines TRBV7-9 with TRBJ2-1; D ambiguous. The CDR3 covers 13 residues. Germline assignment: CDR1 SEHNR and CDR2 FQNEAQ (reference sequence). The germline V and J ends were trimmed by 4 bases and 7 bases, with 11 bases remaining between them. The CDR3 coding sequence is TGTGCCAGCAGCTCCATTGGGCTTAATGAGCAGTTCTTC. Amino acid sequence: CASSSIGLNEQFF. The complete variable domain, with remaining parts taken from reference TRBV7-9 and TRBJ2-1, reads DTGVSQNPRHKITKRGQNVTFRCDPISEHNRLYWYRQTLGQGPEFLTYFQNEAQLEKSRLLSDRFSAERPKGSFSTLEIQRTEQGDSAMYLCASSSIGLNEQFFGPGTRLTVL.

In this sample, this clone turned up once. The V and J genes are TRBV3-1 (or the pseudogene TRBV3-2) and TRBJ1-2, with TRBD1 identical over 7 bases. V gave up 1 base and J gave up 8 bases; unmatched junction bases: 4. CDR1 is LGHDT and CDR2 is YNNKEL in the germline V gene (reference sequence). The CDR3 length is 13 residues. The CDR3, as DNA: TGTGCCAGCAGCCAAGGACAGGGTTGGGGCTACACCTTC. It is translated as CASSQGQGWGYTF.

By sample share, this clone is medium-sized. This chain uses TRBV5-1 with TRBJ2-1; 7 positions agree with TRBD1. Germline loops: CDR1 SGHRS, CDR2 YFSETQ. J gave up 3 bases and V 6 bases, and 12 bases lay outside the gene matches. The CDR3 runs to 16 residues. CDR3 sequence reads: CASIKQGSAGYNEQFF. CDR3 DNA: TGCGCCAGCATTAAACAGGGGTCTGCGGGCTACAATGAGCAGTTCTTC.

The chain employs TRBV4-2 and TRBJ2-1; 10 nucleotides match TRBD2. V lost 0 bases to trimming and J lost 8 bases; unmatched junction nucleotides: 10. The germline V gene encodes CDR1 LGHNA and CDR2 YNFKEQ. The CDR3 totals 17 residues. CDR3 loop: CASSQDTGLAGVYEQFF. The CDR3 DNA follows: TGTGCCAGCAGCCAAGATACTGGGCTAGCGGGGGTCTATGAGCAGTTCTTC.

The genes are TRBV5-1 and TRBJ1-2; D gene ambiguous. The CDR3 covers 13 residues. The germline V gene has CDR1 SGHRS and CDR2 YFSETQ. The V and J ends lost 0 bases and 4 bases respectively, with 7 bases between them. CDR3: CASSLGPGYGYTF. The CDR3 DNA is TGCGCCAGCAGCTTGGGTCCAGGCTATGGCTACACCTTC.

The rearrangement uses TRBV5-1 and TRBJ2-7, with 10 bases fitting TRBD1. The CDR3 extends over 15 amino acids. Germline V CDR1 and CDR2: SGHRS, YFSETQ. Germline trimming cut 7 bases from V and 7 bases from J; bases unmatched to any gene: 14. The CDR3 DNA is TGCGCCAGCGGCCTCGGTAGACAGGGGGCGCGAGAGCAGTACTTC. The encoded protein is CASGLGRQGAREQYF.

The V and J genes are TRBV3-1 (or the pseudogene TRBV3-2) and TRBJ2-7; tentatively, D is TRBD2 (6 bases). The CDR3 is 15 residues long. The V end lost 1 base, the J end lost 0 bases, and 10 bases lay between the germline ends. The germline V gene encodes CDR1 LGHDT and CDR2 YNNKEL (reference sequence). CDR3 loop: CASSQAAGSSYEQYF. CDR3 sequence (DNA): TGTGCCAGCAGCCAAGCGGCGGGGAGCTCCTACGAGCAGTACTTC.

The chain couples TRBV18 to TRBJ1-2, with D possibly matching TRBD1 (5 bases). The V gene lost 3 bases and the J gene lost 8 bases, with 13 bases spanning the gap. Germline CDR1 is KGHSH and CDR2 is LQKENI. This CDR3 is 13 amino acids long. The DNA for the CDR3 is TGTGCCAGCTCACCGACAGAATCCGTCGGCTACACCTTC. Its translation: CASSPTESVGYTF.

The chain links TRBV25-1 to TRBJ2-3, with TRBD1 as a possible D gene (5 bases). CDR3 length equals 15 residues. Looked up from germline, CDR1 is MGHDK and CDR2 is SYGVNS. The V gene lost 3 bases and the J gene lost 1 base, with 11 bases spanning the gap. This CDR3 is CASSEGLTGTDTQYF. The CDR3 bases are TGTGCCAGCAGTGAGGGTCTGACAGGCACAGATACGCAGTATTTT.

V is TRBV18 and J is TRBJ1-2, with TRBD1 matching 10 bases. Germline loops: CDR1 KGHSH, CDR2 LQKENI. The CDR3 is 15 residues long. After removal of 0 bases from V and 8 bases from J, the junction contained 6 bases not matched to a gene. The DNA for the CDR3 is TGTGCCAGCTCACCACCGGGACAGGGGAGTAACGGCTACACCTTC. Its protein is CASSPPGQGSNGYTF.

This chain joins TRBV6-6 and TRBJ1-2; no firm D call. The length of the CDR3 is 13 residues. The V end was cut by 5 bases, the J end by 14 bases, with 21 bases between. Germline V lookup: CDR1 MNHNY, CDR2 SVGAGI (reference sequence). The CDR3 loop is CASSIPPGQAGTF. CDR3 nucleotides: TGTGCCAGCAGTATCCCTCCGGGCCAAGCGGGAACCTTC.

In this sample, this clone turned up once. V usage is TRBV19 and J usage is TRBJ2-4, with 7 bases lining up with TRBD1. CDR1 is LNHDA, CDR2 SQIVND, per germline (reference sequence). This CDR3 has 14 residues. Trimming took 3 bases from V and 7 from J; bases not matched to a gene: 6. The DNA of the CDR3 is TGTGCCAGTAGTATTGAGGGGGCGCTTAACATTCAGTACTTC. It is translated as CASSIEGALNIQYF.

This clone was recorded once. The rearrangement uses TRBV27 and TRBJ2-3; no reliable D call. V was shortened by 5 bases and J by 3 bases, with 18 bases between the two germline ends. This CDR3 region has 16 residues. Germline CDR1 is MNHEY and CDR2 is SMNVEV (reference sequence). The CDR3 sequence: CASSPRLTTVTDTQYF. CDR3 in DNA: TGTGCCAGCAGTCCCCGACTCACAACGGTGACAGATACGCAGTATTTT.

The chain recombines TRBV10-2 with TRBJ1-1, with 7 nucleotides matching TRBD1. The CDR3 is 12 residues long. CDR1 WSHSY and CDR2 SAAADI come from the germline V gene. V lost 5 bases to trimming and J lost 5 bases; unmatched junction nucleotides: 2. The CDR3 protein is CASSLQGTEAFF. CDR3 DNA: TGCGCCAGCAGTTTACAGGGGACTGAAGCTTTCTTT.

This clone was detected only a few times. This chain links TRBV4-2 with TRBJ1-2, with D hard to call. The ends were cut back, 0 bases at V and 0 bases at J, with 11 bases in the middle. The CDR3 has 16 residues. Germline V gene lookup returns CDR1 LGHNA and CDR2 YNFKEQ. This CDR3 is CASSQDLLAPNYGYTF. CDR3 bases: TGTGCCAGCAGCCAAGATCTCCTGGCTCCTAACTATGGCTACACCTTC.

CDR3 loop: CASSEMGTSMGYTF. The DNA of the CDR3 is TGTGCCAGCAGTGAGATGGGGACTTCTATGGGCTACACCTTC. The genes are TRBV2 and TRBJ1-2; TRBD1 might be the D (5 bases). The V gene lost 3 bases and the J gene lost 8 bases, with 16 bases spanning the gap. The CDR3 is 14 residues long. CDR1 is SNHLY and CDR2 is FYNNEI in the germline V gene.